The 2 T cell receptor beta chains below all came from one sample that was sequenced in a study of blood T cell repertoires in COVID-19. The assay was immunoSEQ multiplex PCR, and TCRdb's table has in-frame clones only and misses some. The sample yields some 220,000 clones, roughly 82% seen once. Sequenced: peripheral blood. Receptor source: a man in his forties or fifties with active or convalescent COVID-19.

V usage is TRBV2 and J usage is TRBJ1-1, with 11 bases fitting TRBD1. This CDR3 has 15 residues. Per germline, CDR1 SNHLY and CDR2 FYNNEI. Trimming at V came to 5 bases and at J to 1 base, leaving 3 bases not matched to a gene. CDR3 loop: CASSTGTGGNTEAFF. Written as DNA, the CDR3 is TGTGCCAGCAGTACCGGGACAGGGGGGAACACTGAAGCTTTCTTT.

The chain couples TRBV5-6 to TRBJ1-6; D not resolved. V gave up 0 bases and J gave up 5 bases, with 9 bases separating them. The CDR3 loop spans 15 amino acids. CDR1 and CDR2 (germline): SGHDT, YYEEEE. CDR3 protein: CASSLVRVDNSPLHF. For the CDR3, the DNA is TGTGCCAGCAGCTTGGTGAGGGTGGATAATTCACCCCTCCACTTT.